The clone carrying this TCR beta chain showed up just a few times. This sample stems from a study of T cells in Graves' hyperthyroidism and ophthalmopathy. CDR1 and CDR2 (germline): KGHSH, LQKENI. V shed 6 bases, J shed 4 bases, and the junction held 4 bases outside the gene matches. This CDR3 has 14 residues. TCR beta CDR3 sequences were amplified from RNA transcripts. RT-PCR in the first round (using the HTBI primer set) targeted the TCR CDR3. TCRdb independently ran MiXCR on the multiplex PCR reads; one entry per CDR3 protein. This table has over 500,000 distinct CDR3 sequences, around 15% appearing once.

The source material was blood. This chain uses TRBV18 with TRBJ1-5; 9 positions agree with TRBD1. The receptor was isolated from a woman in her thirties or forties with Graves' hyperthyroidism. The CDR3 bases are TGTGCCAGCTCGCAACAGGGGGCGAATCAGCCCCAGCATTTT. It codes for CASSQQGANQPQHF.